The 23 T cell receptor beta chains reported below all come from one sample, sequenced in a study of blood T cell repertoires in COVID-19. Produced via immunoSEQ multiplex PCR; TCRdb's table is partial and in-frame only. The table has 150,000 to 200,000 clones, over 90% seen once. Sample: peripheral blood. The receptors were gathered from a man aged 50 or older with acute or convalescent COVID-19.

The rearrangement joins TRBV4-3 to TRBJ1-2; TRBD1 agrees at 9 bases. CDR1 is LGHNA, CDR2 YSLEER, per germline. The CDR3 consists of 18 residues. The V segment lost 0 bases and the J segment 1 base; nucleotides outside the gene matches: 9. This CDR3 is CASSQDSTWTGDNYGYTF. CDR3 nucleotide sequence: TGCGCCAGCAGCCAAGATTCGACCTGGACAGGGGATAACTATGGCTACACCTTC.

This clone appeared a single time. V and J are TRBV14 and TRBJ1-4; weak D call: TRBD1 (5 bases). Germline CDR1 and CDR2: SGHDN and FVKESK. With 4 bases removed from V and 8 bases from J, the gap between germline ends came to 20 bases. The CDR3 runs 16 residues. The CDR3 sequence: CASSPRGTGMREKLFF. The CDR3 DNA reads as TGTGCCAGCAGCCCCCGCGGGACCGGCATGAGGGAAAAACTGTTTTTT.

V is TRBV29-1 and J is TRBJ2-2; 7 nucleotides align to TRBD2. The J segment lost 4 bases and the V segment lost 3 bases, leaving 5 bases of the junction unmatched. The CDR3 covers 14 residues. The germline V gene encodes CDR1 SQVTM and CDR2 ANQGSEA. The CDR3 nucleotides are TGCAGCGTTGAGGCGGGAGCGGGCACCGGGGAGCTGTTTTTT. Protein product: CSVEAGAGTGELFF.

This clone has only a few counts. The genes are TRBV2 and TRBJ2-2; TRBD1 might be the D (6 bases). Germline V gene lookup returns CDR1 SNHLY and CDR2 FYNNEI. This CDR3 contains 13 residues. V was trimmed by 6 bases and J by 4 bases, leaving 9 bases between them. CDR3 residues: CASRDRFTGELFF. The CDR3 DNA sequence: TGTGCCAGCAGGGACAGATTCACCGGGGAGCTGTTTTTT.

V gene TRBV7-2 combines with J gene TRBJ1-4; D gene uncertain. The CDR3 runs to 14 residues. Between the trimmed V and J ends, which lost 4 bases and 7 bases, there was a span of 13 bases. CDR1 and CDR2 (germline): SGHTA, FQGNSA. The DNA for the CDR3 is TGTGCCAGCAGCTCCTTTACTGTTGGTGAAAAACTGTTTTTT. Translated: CASSSFTVGEKLFF.

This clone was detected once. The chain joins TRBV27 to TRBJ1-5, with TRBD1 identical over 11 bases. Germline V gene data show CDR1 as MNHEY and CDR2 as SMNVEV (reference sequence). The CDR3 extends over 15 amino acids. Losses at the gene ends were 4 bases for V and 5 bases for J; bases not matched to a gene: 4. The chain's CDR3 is CASSSGTGGDQPQHF. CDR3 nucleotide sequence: TGTGCCAGCAGTTCCGGGACAGGGGGGGATCAGCCCCAGCATTTT.

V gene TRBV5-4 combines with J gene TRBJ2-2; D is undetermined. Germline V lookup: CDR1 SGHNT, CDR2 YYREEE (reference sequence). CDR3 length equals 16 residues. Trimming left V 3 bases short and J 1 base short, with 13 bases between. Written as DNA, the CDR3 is TGTGCCAGCAGCTCGTCTAGGAGTATGAACACCGGGGAGCTGTTTTTT. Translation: CASSSSRSMNTGELFF.

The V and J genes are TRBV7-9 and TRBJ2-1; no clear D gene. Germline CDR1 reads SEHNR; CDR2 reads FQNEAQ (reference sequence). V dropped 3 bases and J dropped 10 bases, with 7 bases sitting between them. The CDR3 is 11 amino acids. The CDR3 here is CASSFLEEQFF. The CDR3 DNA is TGTGCCAGCAGCTTCCTCGAGGAGCAGTTCTTC.

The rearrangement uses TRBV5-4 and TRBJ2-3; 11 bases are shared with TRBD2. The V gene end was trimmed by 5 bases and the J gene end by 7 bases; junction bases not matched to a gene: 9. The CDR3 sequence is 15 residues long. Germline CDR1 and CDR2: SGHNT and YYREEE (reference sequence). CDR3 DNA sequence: TGTGCCAGCAGGGTGGTAGCGGGGGGGAATCATACGCAGTATTTT. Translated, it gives CASRVVAGGNHTQYF.

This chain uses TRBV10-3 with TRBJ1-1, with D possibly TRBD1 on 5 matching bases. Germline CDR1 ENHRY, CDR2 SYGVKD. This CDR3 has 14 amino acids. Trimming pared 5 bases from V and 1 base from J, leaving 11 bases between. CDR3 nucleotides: TGTGCCATCAGTACCTTCGACAGGAACACTGAAGCTTTCTTT. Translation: CAISTFDRNTEAFF.

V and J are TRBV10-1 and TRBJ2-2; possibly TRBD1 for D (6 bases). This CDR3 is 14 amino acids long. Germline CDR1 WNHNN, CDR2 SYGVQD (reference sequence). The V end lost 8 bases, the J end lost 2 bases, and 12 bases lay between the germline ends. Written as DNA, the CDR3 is TGCGCCAGCCCGGCCAGGGGAAACACCGGGGAGCTGTTTTTT. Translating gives CASPARGNTGELFF.

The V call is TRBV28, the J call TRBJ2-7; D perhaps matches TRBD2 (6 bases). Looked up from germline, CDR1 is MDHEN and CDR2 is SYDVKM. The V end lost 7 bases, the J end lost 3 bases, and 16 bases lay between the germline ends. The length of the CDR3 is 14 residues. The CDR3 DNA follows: TGTGCCAGCAACCCTGAATGGGGGGTCTACGAGCAGTACTTC. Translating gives CASNPEWGVYEQYF.

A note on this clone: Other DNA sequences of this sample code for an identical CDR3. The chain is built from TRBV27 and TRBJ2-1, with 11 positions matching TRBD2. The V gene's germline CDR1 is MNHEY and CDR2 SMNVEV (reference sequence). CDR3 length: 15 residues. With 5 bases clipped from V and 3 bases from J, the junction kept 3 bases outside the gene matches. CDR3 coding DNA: TGTGCCAGCAGTCCAGGGACTAGCGGCTACAATGAGCAGTTCTTC. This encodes CASSPGTSGYNEQFF.

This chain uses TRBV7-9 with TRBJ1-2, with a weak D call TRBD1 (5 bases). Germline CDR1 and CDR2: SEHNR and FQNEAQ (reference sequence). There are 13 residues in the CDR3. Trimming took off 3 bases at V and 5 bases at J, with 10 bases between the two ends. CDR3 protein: CASSLGLKYGYTF. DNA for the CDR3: TGTGCCAGCAGCTTGGGACTGAAGTATGGCTACACCTTC.

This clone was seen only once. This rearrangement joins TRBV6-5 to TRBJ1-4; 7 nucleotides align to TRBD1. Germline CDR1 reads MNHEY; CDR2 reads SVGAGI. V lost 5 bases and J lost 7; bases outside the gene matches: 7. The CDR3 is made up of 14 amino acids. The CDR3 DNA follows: TGTGCCAGCAGTCCTAGACAGGGTGCTGAAAAACTGTTTTTT. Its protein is CASSPRQGAEKLFF.

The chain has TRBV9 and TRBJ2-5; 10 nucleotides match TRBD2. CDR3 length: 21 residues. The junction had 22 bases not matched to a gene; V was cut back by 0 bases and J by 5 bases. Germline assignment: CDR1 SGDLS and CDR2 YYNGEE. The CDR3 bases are TGTGCCAGCAGCGTAGGCCTTCGCGGGCTAGCGGGAGCGGCGTTAGGGGAGACCCAGTACTTC. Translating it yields CASSVGLRGLAGAALGETQYF.

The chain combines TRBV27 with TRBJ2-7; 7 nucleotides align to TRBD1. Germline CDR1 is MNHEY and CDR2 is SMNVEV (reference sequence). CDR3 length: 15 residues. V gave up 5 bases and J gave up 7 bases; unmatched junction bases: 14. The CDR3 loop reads CASSQTVGGEREQYF. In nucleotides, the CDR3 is TGTGCCAGCAGTCAAACAGTAGGGGGCGAGAGGGAGCAGTACTTC.

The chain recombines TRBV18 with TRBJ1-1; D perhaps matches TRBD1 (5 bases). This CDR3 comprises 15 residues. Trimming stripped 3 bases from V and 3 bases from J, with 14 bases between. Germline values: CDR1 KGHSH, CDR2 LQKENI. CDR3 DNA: TGTGCCAGCTCACCCCCGCGGGGGACGGACACTGAAGCTTTCTTT. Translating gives CASSPPRGTDTEAFF.

Written as DNA, the CDR3 is TGTGCCAGCAGCCGAAGGGTAGGGGATACCGGGGAGCTGTTTTTT. It yields the protein CASSRRVGDTGELFF. The chain links TRBV3-1 (or the pseudogene TRBV3-2) to TRBJ2-2; a possible D gene is TRBD1 (5 bases). V shed 4 bases and J shed 5 bases, with 14 bases lying between them. The CDR3 has 15 amino acids. Germline values: CDR1 LGHDT, CDR2 YNNKEL (reference sequence).

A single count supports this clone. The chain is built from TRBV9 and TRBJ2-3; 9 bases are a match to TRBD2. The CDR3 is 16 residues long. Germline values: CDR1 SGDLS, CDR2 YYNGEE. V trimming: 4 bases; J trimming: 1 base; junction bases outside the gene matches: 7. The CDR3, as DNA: TGTGCCAGCAGCCCCAGGACTAGCGCTCGCACAGATACGCAGTATTTT. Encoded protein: CASSPRTSARTDTQYF.

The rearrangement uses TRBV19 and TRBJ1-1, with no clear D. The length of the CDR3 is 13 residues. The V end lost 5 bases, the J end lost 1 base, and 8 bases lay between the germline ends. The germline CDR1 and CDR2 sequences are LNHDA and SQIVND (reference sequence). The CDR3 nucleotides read TGTGCCAGTAGTCAACAGAAGAACACTGAAGCTTTCTTT. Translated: CASSQQKNTEAFF.

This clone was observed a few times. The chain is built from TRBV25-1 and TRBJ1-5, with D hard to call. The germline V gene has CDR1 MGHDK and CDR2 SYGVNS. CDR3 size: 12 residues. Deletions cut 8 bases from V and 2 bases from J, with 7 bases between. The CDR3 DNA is TGTGCCAGCCGGGATGGCAATCAGCCCCAGCATTTT. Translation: CASRDGNQPQHF. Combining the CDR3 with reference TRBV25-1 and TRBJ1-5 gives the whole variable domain EADIYQTPRYLVIGTGKKITLECSQTMGHDKMYWYQQDPGMELHLIHYSYGVNSTEKGDLSSESTVSRIRTEHFPLTLESARPSHTSQYLCASRDGNQPQHFGDGTRLSIL.

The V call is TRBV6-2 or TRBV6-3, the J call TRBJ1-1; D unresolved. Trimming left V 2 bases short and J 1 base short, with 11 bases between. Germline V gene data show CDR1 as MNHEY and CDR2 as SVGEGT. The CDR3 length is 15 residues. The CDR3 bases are TGTGCCAGCAGTTACGTCCCCACAAGGAACACTGAAGCTTTCTTT. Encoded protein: CASSYVPTRNTEAFF.